The 18 T cell receptor beta chains in this list originate from one sample, sequenced in a study of blood T cell repertoires in COVID-19. Clones were sequenced by immunoSEQ multiplex PCR, and TCRdb holds only the in-frame ones, with some missing. The data contain around 170,000 clones, about 88% of them seen just once; the ten biggest clones take up 2.5% to 3%. Sequenced: peripheral blood. These receptors were collected from a woman aged 30 to 39 with active or convalescent COVID-19.

The gene calls are TRBV7-2 and TRBJ1-2; TRBD1 aligns across 9 bases. Unmatched junction bases numbered 4, after V lost 3 bases and J lost 8 bases. The CDR3 extends over 13 amino acids. Germline V lookup: CDR1 SGHTA, CDR2 FQGNSA. CDR3 region: CASSFGTGRGYTF. The DNA for the CDR3 is TGTGCCAGCAGCTTCGGGACAGGGAGAGGCTACACCTTC.

This clone was picked up one time. The V call is TRBV30, the J call TRBJ2-1; 8 positions match TRBD1. Germline V gene sequence: CDR1 GTSNPN, CDR2 SVGIG (reference sequence). The junction had 12 bases not matched to a gene; V was cut back by 3 bases and J by 8 bases. The CDR3 loop spans 15 amino acids. The CDR3 nucleotides are TGTGCCTGGAGGTCAGGTGGACAGGGTAAGGATGAGCAGTTCTTC. Translated, it gives CAWRSGGQGKDEQFF.

This sequence joins TRBV27 and TRBJ2-5; D might be TRBD2 (7 bases). The germline CDR1 and CDR2 sequences are MNHEY and SMNVEV (reference sequence). This CDR3 spans 14 amino acids. The germline V and J ends were trimmed by 6 bases and 7 bases, with 18 bases remaining between them. For the CDR3, the DNA is TGTGCCAGCAGCCAAGGGACGGGGGGCAGGACCCAGTACTTC. Translating gives CASSQGTGGRTQYF.

The chain links TRBV5-1 to TRBJ2-1; 8 nucleotides align to TRBD1. V gave up 4 bases and J gave up 2 bases; unmatched junction bases: 8. The CDR3 sequence is 16 residues long. Germline V gives CDR1 SGHRS, CDR2 YFSETQ. The CDR3: CASSPQTGETYNEQFF. DNA of the CDR3: TGCGCCAGCAGCCCGCAGACAGGGGAAACCTACAATGAGCAGTTCTTC. Complete variable domain (other parts from reference TRBV5-1 and TRBJ2-1): KAGVTQTPRYLIKTRGQQVTLSCSPISGHRSVSWYQQTPGQGLQFLFEYFSETQRNKGNFPGRFSGRQFSNSRSEMNVSTLELGDSALYLCASSPQTGETYNEQFFGPGTRLTVL.

Written as DNA, the CDR3 is TGTGCCAGCTCACCTCGTTTAACAGGGCAAGGTGAAAAACTGTTTTTT. It codes for CASSPRLTGQGEKLFF. The chain is built from TRBV18 and TRBJ1-4, with D maybe TRBD1 (6 bases). The V gene lost 3 bases and the J gene lost 7 bases, with 18 bases spanning the gap. Per germline, CDR1 KGHSH and CDR2 LQKENI. This CDR3 has 16 amino acids. Full variable domain (outside the CDR3, taken from reference TRBV18 and TRBJ1-4): NAGVMQNPRHLVRRRGQEARLRCSPMKGHSHVYWYRQLPEEGLKFMVYLQKENIIDESGMPKERFSAEFPKEGPSILRIQQVVRGDSAAYFCASSPRLTGQGEKLFFGSGTQLSVL.

CDR3: CASSLGTAYEQYF. CDR3 nucleotide sequence: TGTGCCAGCAGCTTAGGGACAGCCTACGAGCAGTACTTC. V gene TRBV7-9 combines with J gene TRBJ2-7; possibly TRBD1 for D (6 bases). The CDR3 is 13 amino acids. V was shortened by 1 base and J by 2 bases, with 6 bases between the two germline ends. CDR1 and CDR2 from the germline V gene are SEHNR and FQNEAQ (reference sequence).

This clone was recorded only once. The genes are TRBV25-1 and TRBJ2-7; 11 bases are shared with TRBD2. The V gene end was trimmed by 4 bases and the J gene end by 7 bases; junction bases not matched to a gene: 6. Germline values: CDR1 MGHDK, CDR2 SYGVNS. This CDR3 has 14 amino acids. The CDR3 DNA reads as TGTGCCAGCAGTGCACTAGCGGGGGCGCTGGAGCAGTACTTC. Protein product: CASSALAGALEQYF.

This clone was recorded a few times. The CDR3 nucleotides are TGTGCCAGCAGCCAAGATAGGATAGCGGGGGGCCAGAAGGAGGACCAGTACTTC. This translates into CASSQDRIAGGQKEDQYF. The V and J genes are TRBV3-1 (or the pseudogene TRBV3-2) and TRBJ2-5; TRBD2 aligns across 10 bases. Per germline, CDR1 LGHDT and CDR2 YNNKEL (reference sequence). J gave up 10 bases and V 0 bases, and 17 bases lay outside the gene matches. The CDR3 spans 18 residues.

V and J are TRBV6-5 and TRBJ1-6; 9 nucleotides agree with TRBD1. The V gene end was trimmed by 8 bases and the J gene end by 8 bases; junction bases not matched to a gene: 4. Germline values: CDR1 MNHEY, CDR2 SVGAGI. This CDR3 region has 13 residues. The CDR3 DNA follows: TGTGCCAGCTCACGACAGGGGGATTCACCCCTCCACTTT. Its translation is CASSRQGDSPLHF.

This clone has only one observation. This sequence joins TRBV9 and TRBJ2-3, with D perhaps TRBD1 (6 bases). Germline CDR1 reads SGDLS; CDR2 reads YYNGEE. The V end lost 3 bases, the J end lost 6 bases, and 17 bases lay between the germline ends. The CDR3 contains 15 residues. CDR3 in amino acids: CASSDGYSRGDTQYF. In DNA form, the CDR3 reads TGTGCCAGCAGCGATGGGTACTCGAGGGGGGATACGCAGTATTTT.

V and J are TRBV16 and TRBJ2-7, with 7 bases lining up with TRBD1. V lost 4 bases and J lost 0; bases outside the gene matches: 3. This CDR3 region has 14 residues. The germline CDR1 and CDR2 sequences are KGHSY and FQNENV. The DNA for the CDR3 is TGTGCCAGCAGCCCACAGGGGAGCTCCTACGAGCAGTACTTC. Amino acids: CASSPQGSSYEQYF.

The chain has TRBV5-4 and TRBJ1-1; D ambiguous. The CDR3 contains 12 residues. V was shortened by 4 bases and J by 5 bases, with 9 bases between the two germline ends. Germline V gene sequence: CDR1 SGHNT, CDR2 YYREEE (reference sequence). For the CDR3, the DNA is TGTGCCAGCAGCACTCCTGAGACTGAAGCTTTCTTT. Its translation is CASSTPETEAFF.

The CDR3 coding sequence is TGTGCCAGCAGCAACGGAGCATCTTGGCCGACTAATGTTGAGACCCAGTACTTC. Its protein product is CASSNGASWPTNVETQYF. The V gene is TRBV13, the J gene TRBJ2-5; tentative D call: TRBD2 (5 bases). The ends were cut back, 5 bases at V and 5 bases at J, with 27 bases in the middle. Germline V lookup: CDR1 PRHDT, CDR2 FYEKMQ (reference sequence). The CDR3 runs to 18 residues. Drawing the rest from reference TRBV13 and TRBJ2-5, the complete variable domain is AAGVIQSPRHLIKEKRETATLKCYPIPRHDTVYWYQQGPGQDPQFLISFYEKMQSDKGSIPDRFSAQQFSDYHSELNMSSLELGDSALYFCASSNGASWPTNVETQYFGPGTRLLVL.

The rearrangement uses TRBV28 and TRBJ1-1; D is uncertain. Germline V gene data show CDR1 as MDHEN and CDR2 as SYDVKM. The V end lost 7 bases, the J end lost 4 bases, and 22 bases lay between the germline ends. CDR3 length: 16 amino acids. The CDR3 DNA is TGTGCCAGCACCTTACCTGAATCAGATACTAGCACTGAAGCTTTCTTT. This gives the protein CASTLPESDTSTEAFF.

This clone was recorded once. The rearrangement links TRBV2 to TRBJ2-4; D unclear. CDR1 is SNHLY and CDR2 is FYNNEI in the germline V gene. The V end lost 4 bases, the J end lost 1 base, and 11 bases lay between the germline ends. This CDR3 has 15 residues. CDR3 amino acids: CASSVAESAKNIQYF. CDR3 nucleotide sequence: TGTGCCAGCAGTGTGGCGGAGTCGGCCAAAAACATTCAGTACTTC.

The CDR3 protein is CASSSTTGGGSYSNQPQHF. CDR3 nucleotide sequence: TGTGCCAGTAGTTCAACGACAGGGGGTGGGAGTTATAGCAATCAGCCCCAGCATTTT. V and J are TRBV19 and TRBJ1-5; TRBD1 aligns across 9 bases. CDR1 is LNHDA, CDR2 SQIVND, per germline (reference sequence). The CDR3 is made up of 19 amino acids. The V and J ends lost 5 bases and 0 bases, in that order; junction bases with no gene match: 14.

This chain links TRBV19 with TRBJ1-5, with D perhaps matching TRBD1 (5 bases). The CDR3 spans 15 residues. The germline V gene has CDR1 LNHDA and CDR2 SQIVND (reference sequence). Trimming removed 3 bases from V and 0 bases from J, with 9 bases in between. This chain's CDR3 is CASSIGGYSNQPQHF. CDR3 in DNA: TGTGCCAGTAGTATCGGGGGTTATAGCAATCAGCCCCAGCATTTT.

This clone showed up just a few times. This chain links TRBV6-6 with TRBJ2-1; D gene unclear. The germline V and J ends were trimmed by 7 bases and 0 bases, with 7 bases remaining between them. CDR3 length: 13 residues. CDR1 MNHNY and CDR2 SVGAGI come from the germline V gene (reference sequence). DNA for the CDR3: TGTGCCAGCACCACGAGCTCCTACAATGAGCAGTTCTTC. Translating gives CASTTSSYNEQFF.